Each of the 5 T cell receptor beta chains below was sequenced from the same sample in a study of blood T cell repertoires in COVID-19. Profiled with immunoSEQ multiplex PCR; TCRdb holds only in-frame clones, not every one. The data show 250,000 to 350,000 clones, about nine tenths seen once. Sequencing was done on a sample of peripheral blood. These receptors originate from a woman in her forties who had recovered from COVID-19.

This chain joins TRBV20-1 and TRBJ1-6; unclear D gene. The CDR3 sequence is 12 residues long. Trimming took 3 bases from V and 14 from J, leaving 14 bases between them. Germline loops: CDR1 DFQATT, CDR2 SNEGSKA (reference sequence). In nucleotides, the CDR3 is TGCAGTGCTAGTAATTCGGCGGCCTCCCTCCACTTT. Protein product: CSASNSAASLHF.

V and J are TRBV14 and TRBJ1-6, with TRBD1 matching 9 bases. The CDR3 contains 18 residues. The V gene end was trimmed by 4 bases and the J gene end by 0 bases; junction bases not matched to a gene: 7. The germline CDR1 and CDR2 sequences are SGHDN and FVKESK. The chain's CDR3 is CASSPGTGKRSYNSPLHF. The CDR3, as DNA: TGTGCCAGCAGCCCCGGGACAGGGAAACGCTCCTATAATTCACCCCTCCACTTT.

The chain uses TRBV7-8 and TRBJ2-7; 10 nucleotides agree with TRBD2. V gave up 1 base and J gave up 4 bases; unmatched junction bases: 7. The CDR3 has 16 residues. Germline V gene lookup returns CDR1 SGHVS and CDR2 FQNEAQ. The CDR3: CASSLGVASGRYEQYF. CDR3 DNA sequence: TGTGCCAGCAGCTTAGGTGTAGCTAGCGGGAGATACGAGCAGTACTTC.

This sequence joins TRBV7-2 and TRBJ2-3, with 8 bases fitting TRBD2. CDR3 length: 16 residues. Germline CDR1 and CDR2: SGHTA and FQGNSA. V was clipped by 4 bases and J by 0 bases; unmatched bases: 6. CDR3 sequence reads: CASSSHGLASTDTQYF. The CDR3 region has the DNA TGTGCCAGCAGCTCCCACGGACTAGCTAGCACAGATACGCAGTATTTT.

This clone occurred a few times. This sequence joins TRBV5-8 and TRBJ1-5, with D perhaps TRBD1 (5 bases). V was shortened by 2 bases and J by 1 base, with 13 bases between the two germline ends. This CDR3 is built from 16 residues. The germline gives CDR1 SGHTS, CDR2 YDEGEE. The CDR3 protein is CASSFKSGGSNQPQHF. The DNA for the CDR3 is TGTGCCAGCAGCTTCAAGTCCGGGGGGAGCAATCAGCCCCAGCATTTT.